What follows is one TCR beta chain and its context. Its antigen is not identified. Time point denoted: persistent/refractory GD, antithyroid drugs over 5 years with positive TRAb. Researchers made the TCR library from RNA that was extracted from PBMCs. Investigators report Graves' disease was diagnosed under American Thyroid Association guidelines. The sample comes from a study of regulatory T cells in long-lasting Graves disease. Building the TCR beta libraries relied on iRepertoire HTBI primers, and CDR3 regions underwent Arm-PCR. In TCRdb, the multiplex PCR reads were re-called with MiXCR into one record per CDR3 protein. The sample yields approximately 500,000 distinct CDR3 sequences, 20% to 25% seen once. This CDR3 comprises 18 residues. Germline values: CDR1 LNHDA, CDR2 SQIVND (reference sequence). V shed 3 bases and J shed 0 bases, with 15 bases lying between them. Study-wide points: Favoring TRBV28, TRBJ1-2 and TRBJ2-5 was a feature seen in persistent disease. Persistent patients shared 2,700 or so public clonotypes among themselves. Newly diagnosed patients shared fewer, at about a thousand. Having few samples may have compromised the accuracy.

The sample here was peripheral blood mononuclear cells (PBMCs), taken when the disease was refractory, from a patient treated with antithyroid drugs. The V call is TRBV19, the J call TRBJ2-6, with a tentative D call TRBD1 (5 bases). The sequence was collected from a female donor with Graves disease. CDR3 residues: CASSIWAGLDSGANVLTF. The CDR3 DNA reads TGTGCCAGTAGTATTTGGGCAGGGTTGGACTCTGGGGCCAACGTCCTGACTTTC.